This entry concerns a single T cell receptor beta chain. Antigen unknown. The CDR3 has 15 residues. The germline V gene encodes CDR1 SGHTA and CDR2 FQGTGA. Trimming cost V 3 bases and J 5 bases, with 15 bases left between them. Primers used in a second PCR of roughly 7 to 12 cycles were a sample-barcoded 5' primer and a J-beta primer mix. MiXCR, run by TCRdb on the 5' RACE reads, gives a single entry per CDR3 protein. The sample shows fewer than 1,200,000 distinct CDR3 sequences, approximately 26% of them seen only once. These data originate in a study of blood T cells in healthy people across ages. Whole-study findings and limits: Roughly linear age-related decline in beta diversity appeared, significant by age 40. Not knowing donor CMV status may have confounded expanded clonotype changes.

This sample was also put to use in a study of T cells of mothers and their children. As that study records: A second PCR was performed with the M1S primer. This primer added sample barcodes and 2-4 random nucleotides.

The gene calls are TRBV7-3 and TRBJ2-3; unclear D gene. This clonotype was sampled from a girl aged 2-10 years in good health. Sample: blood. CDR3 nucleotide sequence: TGTGCCAGCAGCTTTAAAGTAGCTGGTAAAGATACGCAGTATTTT. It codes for CASSFKVAGKDTQYF. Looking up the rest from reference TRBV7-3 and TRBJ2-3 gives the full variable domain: GAGVSQTPSNKVTEKGKYVELRCDPISGHTALYWYRQSLGQGPEFLIYFQGTGAADDSGLPNDRFFAVRPEGSVSTLKIQRTERGDSAVYLCASSFKVAGKDTQYFGPGTRLTVL.